Described below is a single T cell receptor (beta chain) sequence and its context. CDR3 regions of TCR beta were amplified from RNA transcripts. HTBI primers were employed in first-round RT-PCR, then a second-round multiplex PCR followed. One entry per CDR3 protein, called by TCRdb with MiXCR from the multiplex PCR reads. This sample has 600,000 to 700,000 distinct CDR3 sequences; roughly two fifths occur once, and the top ten carry over 2.5%. Presentation of ophthalmopathy in the donors involved moderate-to-severe activity, CAS ≥3, NOSPECS ≥4 and a duration under 3 months. Orbital computed tomography, thyroid ultrasound, TRAb, serum thyroxine and clinical symptoms formed the basis of diagnosis. This sample is part of a study of Graves' ophthalmopathy and Graves' hyperthyroidism. The wider study: No treatment had been given when peripheral blood was collected at initial diagnosis.

V was pared by 7 bases and J by 8 bases, with 13 bases of the junction left unmatched. The length of the CDR3 is 14 residues. Germline lookup yields CDR1 MNHNS and CDR2 SASEGT. This sequence was found in an adult man with Graves' ophthalmopathy. The sequenced sample consisted of peripheral blood. This chain links TRBV6-1 with TRBJ1-2, with TRBD1 matching over 7 bases. The CDR3 loop reads CASKRQGVRLGYTF. Written as DNA, the CDR3 is TGTGCCAGCAAGAGACAGGGAGTAAGGCTCGGCTACACCTTC.